This TCR beta chain was sequenced during a study of T cell responses to AZD1222 COVID-19 vaccine. Study-level findings and limits: A reported finding is that nearly half of spike-specific TCRs target unmutated variant regions. Baseline seropositivity characterized only a handful of AZD1222 recipients. The CD4 TCRs associated with vaccination extended across spike and predominated at 160-218 and 743-854.

As to this clone: The antigen is unknown.

Per the germline V gene, CDR1 is SGHNT and CDR2 is YENEEA. The CDR3 is 13 amino acids. Trimming cost V 2 bases and J 11 bases, with 10 bases left between them. Repertoires were generated with immunoSEQ multiplex PCR, while TCRdb's copy carries only in-frame clones and drops some. Of roughly 130,000 clones in the sample, 92% are singletons; the top ten hold about 1.9%. Sequences were derived from peripheral blood, sampled on day 0 of AZD1222 vaccination. This TCR derives from an adult in good health. This chain joins TRBV11-3 and TRBJ1-6; D remains ambiguous. The CDR3 region is CASSLSPGAPLHF. CDR3 in DNA: TGTGCCAGCAGCTTATCTCCGGGAGCACCCCTCCACTTT.